Presented here are 9 T cell receptor beta chains from one specimen sequenced in a study of CD4 T cells in relation to SARS-CoV-2 and coronaviruses. CD4+ T cells from unexposed donors were obtained before the COVID-19 pandemic (2011-2018). After ten to eleven days of culture, CD4+ T cells were isolated. Their antigens remain unidentified. Profiling relied on immunoSEQ multiplex PCR, and the TCRdb table lists in-frame clones only, not all of them. This table has 20,000 or so clones, approximately 72% appearing once. Specimen: CD4+ T cells from PBMCs, cultured in vitro. These receptors came from a human donor in good health.

The V gene is TRBV11-1, the J gene TRBJ1-2; D is unresolved. Trimming cost V 3 bases and J 4 bases, with 12 bases left between them. CDR3 length: 14 amino acids. Germline V gene data show CDR1 as SGHAT and CDR2 as FQDESV (reference sequence). Here the CDR3 DNA reads TGTGCCAGCAGCTTGGAGGTGGTCTTCTATGGCTACACCTTC. Residues: CASSLEVVFYGYTF.

The chain links TRBV11-2 to TRBJ1-6; D unresolved. The CDR3 has 16 amino acids. The V gene lost 5 bases and the J gene lost 5 bases, with 16 bases spanning the gap. CDR1 is SGHAT and CDR2 is FQNNGV in the germline V gene. CDR3 amino acids: CASSENTPEDNSPLHF. For the CDR3, the DNA is TGTGCCAGCAGCGAAAACACGCCCGAAGATAATTCACCCCTCCACTTT.

This clone appeared a few times. The V gene is TRBV27, the J gene TRBJ1-1, with D hard to call. CDR1 is MNHEY and CDR2 is SMNVEV in the germline V gene (reference sequence). The CDR3 has 14 amino acids. Trimming pared 9 bases from V and 1 base from J, leaving 15 bases between. CDR3: CASLPGIANTEAFF. CDR3 DNA: TGTGCCAGTCTACCGGGAATCGCGAACACTGAAGCTTTCTTT.

V gene TRBV7-9 combines with J gene TRBJ2-1; 10 bases align to TRBD2. Germline loops: CDR1 SEHNR, CDR2 FQNEAQ (reference sequence). CDR3 length equals 14 residues. The V and J ends lost 4 bases and 5 bases, in that order; junction bases with no gene match: 2. The CDR3: CASSYGTSDNEQFF. The CDR3, as DNA: TGTGCCAGCAGCTACGGGACTAGCGACAATGAGCAGTTCTTC.

The V call is TRBV27, the J call TRBJ2-1; D call uncertain. Trimming left V 5 bases short and J 9 bases short, with 14 bases between. The germline V gene has CDR1 MNHEY and CDR2 SMNVEV (reference sequence). CDR3 size: 13 residues. The CDR3 reads CASSPSLRGEQFF. The CDR3 DNA follows: TGTGCCAGCAGTCCCTCCCTGCGCGGTGAGCAGTTCTTC.

The chain recombines TRBV10-1 with TRBJ1-5, with 7 bases lining up with TRBD1. Per the germline V gene, CDR1 is WNHNN and CDR2 is SYGVQD (reference sequence). V trimming: 7 bases; J trimming: 0 bases; junction bases outside the gene matches: 21. The CDR3 has 20 amino acids. The CDR3: CASTPGRGRIVPNSNQPQHF. CDR3 in DNA: TGCGCCAGCACCCCCGGAAGGGGGCGAATCGTTCCCAATAGCAATCAGCCCCAGCATTTT.

The genes are TRBV6-5 and TRBJ2-2, with 9 bases lining up with TRBD2. The CDR3 has 16 residues. Germline V CDR1 and CDR2: MNHEY, SVGAGI. V gave up 2 bases and J gave up 4 bases; unmatched junction bases: 5. The CDR3 region is CASSYGTSLGTGELFF. In nucleotides, the CDR3 is TGTGCCAGCAGTTACGGGACTAGCTTGGGCACCGGGGAGCTGTTTTTT.

The chain couples TRBV9 to TRBJ2-7; D unresolved. The CDR3 contains 13 residues. V lost 0 bases to trimming and J lost 6 bases, with 10 bases between them. Germline V lookup: CDR1 SGDLS, CDR2 YYNGEE. The CDR3 coding sequence is TGTGCCAGCAGCGTAGTAGAAGGGTCCGAGCAGTACTTC. Amino acids: CASSVVEGSEQYF.

The rearrangement links TRBV12-1 to TRBJ2-5; TRBD2, the table's D call, lacks a check against the DNA. TRBV12-1 counts as a pseudogene. There are 14 residues in the CDR3. Here the CDR3 DNA reads TGTGCCAGCAGCCCTGGACTGAGCCAAGAGACCCAGTACTTC. It translates to CASSPGLSQETQYF.